The rows below give T cell receptor beta chains drawn from one sample of a study of T cell responses to AZD1222 COVID-19 vaccine. The protocol was immunoSEQ multiplex PCR, while the TCRdb copy is restricted to in-frame clones and leaves out a portion. This repertoire shows tens of thousands of clones, 80% found once; its top ten account for approximately 22%. Sequencing used peripheral blood, obtained on day 0 of AZD1222 vaccination. The source is an adult in good health. Both conserved end residues are part of each CDR3. D genes are given only for firm matches. For some rows the clone size is stated as once, few or many, or as a class when expanded; others skip it.

CDR3nt,CDR3aa,abundance,v_gene,d_gene,j_gene
TGTGCCACCAGCAGAGGCCGGGACGGCAATCAGCCCCAGCATTTT,CATSRGRDGNQPQHF,.,TRBV15,.,TRBJ1-5
TGTGCCAGCAGACAGGGTGGAAACACCATATATTTT,CASRQGGNTIYF,.,TRBV5-6,.,TRBJ1-3
TGTGCCAGCAGTGGTACCCCCGGGCCACCCCTCCACTTT,CASSGTPGPPLHF,.,TRBV2,.,TRBJ1-6
TGTGCCAGCAGTGACCCACCGGGACAGGGTGTTCCTTTTATCGATAGCAATCAGCCCCAGCATTTT,CASSDPPGQGVPFIDSNQPQHF,.,TRBV6-4,TRBD1,TRBJ1-5
TGCGCCAGCAGCGTCGTTCCAGGGGGGAGCTCCTACAATGAGCAGTTCTTC,CASSVVPGGSSYNEQFF,.,TRBV5-1,.,TRBJ2-1
TGTGCCAGCAGCCAAGTTAAAACGCCCTACGAGCAGTACTTC,CASSQVKTPYEQYF,.,TRBV3-1/TRBV3-2,.,TRBJ2-7
TGTGCCAGCAGCTCAAACCACGAGCAGTACTTC,CASSSNHEQYF,once,TRBV7-8,.,TRBJ2-7
TGTGCCAGTACTCCGCGCGGTAGCGGGGGACCCTCCTACGAGCAGTACTTC,CASTPRGSGGPSYEQYF,.,TRBV2,TRBD2,TRBJ2-7
TGTGCCAGCAGGCCCGGGACAGGGCTGAACACTGAAGCTTTCTTT,CASRPGTGLNTEAFF,few,TRBV6-5,TRBD1,TRBJ1-1
TGTGCCAGCAGGCCTACAGGGCGCACTGAAGCTTTCTTT,CASRPTGRTEAFF,few,TRBV6-5,.,TRBJ1-1
TGTGCCAGCTCACCGGAGCTGAACACTGAAGCTTTCTTT,CASSPELNTEAFF,.,TRBV18,.,TRBJ1-1
TGTGCCAGCAGTTCTCTAATAGGGCAGCCCCAGCATTTT,CASSSLIGQPQHF,few,TRBV12-3/TRBV12-4,.,TRBJ1-5